This TCR beta chain is from a study of blood T cell repertoires in COVID-19. TCRdb's table, derived via immunoSEQ multiplex PCR, lists solely in-frame clones and lacks some. The sample has roughly 200,000 clones, about 93% seen once. J lost 0 bases, V lost 8 bases, and 7 bases had no gene match. The CDR3 is 14 residues long. Per the germline V gene, CDR1 is LNHDA and CDR2 is SQIVND (reference sequence). The sequencing sample was made of peripheral blood. This receptor was obtained from a man in his forties or fifties with acute or convalescent COVID-19. J is TRBJ2-7 and V is TRBV19; 7 nucleotides align to TRBD1. The CDR3 DNA is TGTGCCAGTTCCTCCGGGACAGTCTCCTACGAGCAGTACTTC. Translated, it gives CASSSGTVSYEQYF.